This T cell receptor (beta chain) originates from a study of control samples from healthy donors and cancer patients. Germline CDR1 and CDR2: KGHDR and SFDVKD. This CDR3 has 17 amino acids. Trimming left V 3 bases short and J 1 base short, with 15 bases between. Libraries were prepared by immunoSEQ multiplex PCR; TCRdb keeps only in-frame clonotypes and omits some of them. There are under 150,000 clones in the sample; about nine tenths occur only once, and approximately 9% lies in the top ten. The sequence was collected from a man in his forties or fifties in good health. This chain connects TRBV24-1 to TRBJ1-5; D unresolved. The source material was blood. This CDR3 reads CATSDPRGGGSNQPQHF. The DNA for the CDR3 is TGTGCCACCAGTGATCCCCGAGGAGGCGGGAGCAATCAGCCCCAGCATTTT.